This T cell receptor beta chain appears in the sequencing data of a study of T-cell memory formation after mild COVID-19. Study-level points and caveats: The study found balanced CD4/CD8 in clones contracting day 15 to 85 and a CD4+ lean in later expanders.

CDR3 length: 16 amino acids. In germline, CDR1 is LGHDT, CDR2 YNNKEL (reference sequence). Using constant-segment primers, 5'RACE produced TCR alpha and TCR beta cDNA libraries carrying sample barcodes and UMIs. One entry per CDR3 protein results from TCRdb running MiXCR on the 5' RACE reads. The sample comprises approximately 290,000 distinct CDR3 sequences, under 8.5% of which are singletons, and about 20% rests with the top ten. With respect to this clonotype: Its antigen is not identified. Relative to the germline gene, one junction end is altered; a read error may explain this.

The J gene is TRBJ1-6, the V gene TRBV3-1; D is uncertain. Sequences were obtained from PBMCs or a T cell subset sorted from them (not recorded which). The sequence came from a man younger than 30 who had mild COVID-19 (a few samples of this study predate the infection). Cell type and time point are not known. Here the CDR3 reads CASSQTTSSYNSPLRF. CDR3 DNA sequence: TGTGCCAGCAGCCAAACAACGAGCTCCTATAATTCACCCCTCCGCTTT.